Presented here are 16 T cell receptor beta chains from one specimen sequenced in a study of blood T cell repertoires in COVID-19. This table comes from immunoSEQ multiplex PCR, and its TCRdb copy is limited to in-frame clones, with some not included. The sample has about 110,000 clones, 76% seen once. The material sequenced was peripheral blood. The receptors originated from an elderly woman with acute or convalescent COVID-19.

This clone has just a few counts. The V gene is TRBV27, the J gene TRBJ2-7; TRBD2 matches at 9 bases. There are 15 residues in the CDR3. Germline CDR1 MNHEY, CDR2 SMNVEV (reference sequence). V dropped 5 bases and J dropped 3; count of bases not matched to a gene: 8. The CDR3 protein is CASSLIGGRGYEQYF. Here the CDR3 DNA reads TGTGCCAGCAGTCTGATTGGCGGGAGGGGCTACGAGCAGTACTTC.

The rearrangement joins TRBV6-5 to TRBJ2-2; D not certain. The V end lost 7 bases, the J end lost 1 base, and 7 bases lay between the germline ends. This CDR3 is built from 13 residues. Germline V gene lookup returns CDR1 MNHEY and CDR2 SVGAGI. The CDR3 sequence is CASIARNTGELFF. CDR3 DNA: TGTGCCAGCATCGCGAGGAACACCGGGGAGCTGTTTTTT.

V is TRBV6-5 and J is TRBJ1-2, with 8 bases fitting TRBD1. The CDR3 consists of 15 residues. The germline CDR1 and CDR2 sequences are MNHEY and SVGAGI. Trimming took 6 bases from V and 5 from J; bases not matched to a gene: 11. The chain's CDR3 is CASSPGGSNLYGYTF. Written as DNA, the CDR3 is TGTGCCAGCAGCCCAGGGGGCAGCAACCTTTATGGCTACACCTTC.

V is TRBV5-6 and J is TRBJ2-1; D gene uncertain. V lost 4 bases, J lost 2 bases, and 10 bases lay in between. The CDR3 consists of 14 residues. Germline V gene sequence: CDR1 SGHDT, CDR2 YYEEEE. The CDR3 loop reads CASSVARTYNEQFF. The CDR3 coding sequence is TGTGCCAGCAGCGTTGCTAGGACCTACAATGAGCAGTTCTTC.

The rearrangement links TRBV11-2 to TRBJ2-3; 7 positions agree with TRBD2. The germline V gene has CDR1 SGHAT and CDR2 FQNNGV. V lost 7 bases, J lost 6 bases, and 19 bases stayed unmatched. The CDR3 spans 17 residues. The CDR3 sequence: CASTRLGRGSLWDTQYF. In DNA, the CDR3 is TGTGCCAGCACCCGCCTAGGGCGCGGGAGTTTGTGGGATACGCAGTATTTT.

This rearrangement joins TRBV6-6 to TRBJ2-5; TRBD1 matches 7 bases. This CDR3 spans 15 amino acids. Germline trimming cut 0 bases from V and 4 bases from J; bases unmatched to any gene: 5. Germline CDR1 MNHNY, CDR2 SVGAGI (reference sequence). The CDR3 nucleotides read TGTGCCAGCAGTTACTCAGGGGGCACGAGAGAGACCCAGTACTTC. This sequence encodes CASSYSGGTRETQYF.

V usage is TRBV5-1 and J usage is TRBJ1-5; 7 nucleotides align to TRBD1. This CDR3 has 15 residues. V shed 0 bases, J shed 4 bases, and the junction held 4 bases outside the gene matches. Per germline, CDR1 SGHRS and CDR2 YFSETQ. CDR3 nucleotide sequence: TGCGCCAGCAGCTTGGAAGGGACAGCTAATCAGCCCCAGCATTTT. Its translation: CASSLEGTANQPQHF.

The table lists this clone with a count of one. The chain has TRBV2 and TRBJ1-6, with 7 bases aligning to TRBD1. This CDR3 region has 15 residues. After removal of 6 bases from V and 9 bases from J, the junction contained 11 bases not matched to a gene. The V gene's germline CDR1 is SNHLY and CDR2 FYNNEI. CDR3: CASSLQGPQSSPLHF. CDR3 nucleotides: TGTGCCAGCAGCCTACAGGGGCCGCAAAGTTCACCCCTCCACTTT.

The chain is built from TRBV6-6 and TRBJ1-2; D uncertain. The CDR3 runs 12 residues. The germline CDR1 and CDR2 sequences are MNHNY and SVGAGI (reference sequence). V lost 3 bases and J 13 bases, leaving 15 bases between the germline ends. The CDR3 loop is CASSYEWQASTF. For the CDR3, the DNA is TGTGCCAGCAGTTATGAGTGGCAGGCCAGCACCTTC.

Only one count was recorded for this clone. The V gene is TRBV4-2, the J gene TRBJ2-3, with 10 bases lining up with TRBD2. The CDR3 totals 15 residues. The V segment lost 4 bases and the J segment 4 bases; nucleotides outside the gene matches: 5. Germline values: CDR1 LGHNA, CDR2 YNFKEQ. This CDR3 reads CASSLTSGNPDTQYF. The CDR3 nucleotides read TGTGCCAGCAGCCTTACTAGCGGGAACCCAGATACGCAGTATTTT.

This clone was counted at least ten times. The chain uses TRBV5-1 and TRBJ1-4; 7 bases are a match to TRBD1. The germline V gene has CDR1 SGHRS and CDR2 YFSETQ. The junction had 2 bases not matched to a gene; V was cut back by 1 base and J by 5 bases. The CDR3 sequence is 14 residues long. The CDR3 protein is CASSLTGANEKLFF. CDR3 nucleotides: TGCGCCAGCAGCTTGACAGGGGCGAATGAAAAACTGTTTTTT.

This sequence joins TRBV11-3 and TRBJ2-3; 14 bases fit TRBD2. Trimming took 1 base from V and 8 from J; bases not matched to a gene: 5. The CDR3 extends over 16 amino acids. Germline V gene lookup returns CDR1 SGHNT and CDR2 YENEEA. The CDR3 DNA reads TGTGCCAGCAGCTTAGGAGGGACTAGCGGGGGTGGTACGCAGTATTTT. Its protein is CASSLGGTSGGGTQYF.

This rearrangement joins TRBV10-3 to TRBJ2-2, with D possibly being TRBD1 (5 bases). Trimming left V 3 bases short and J 7 bases short, with 6 bases between. Germline lookup yields CDR1 ENHRY and CDR2 SYGVKD. This CDR3 region has 12 residues. The CDR3 DNA reads TGTGCCATCAGTGACAGGGACGGGGAGCTGTTTTTT. This translates into CAISDRDGELFF.

The chain employs TRBV4-1 and TRBJ1-6, with 10 bases aligning to TRBD1. This CDR3 has 15 residues. The germline V gene encodes CDR1 MGHRA and CDR2 YSYEKL. J gave up 10 bases and V 3 bases, and 6 bases lay outside the gene matches. The CDR3 nucleotides are TGCGCCAGCAGCCAGGGGACAGGGGAGGTCTCACCCCTCCACTTT. Translated: CASSQGTGEVSPLHF.

Only a few counts were recorded for this clone. The rearrangement joins TRBV3-1 (or the pseudogene TRBV3-2) to TRBJ2-7; D ambiguous. Deletions cut 2 bases from V and 10 bases from J, with 12 bases between. Germline CDR1 and CDR2: LGHDT and YNNKEL (reference sequence). The length of the CDR3 is 12 residues. CDR3 DNA sequence: TGTGCCAGCAGCCAAAGAGAATTGGGCCAGTACTTC. It is translated as CASSQRELGQYF.

This rearrangement joins TRBV5-5 to TRBJ1-4, with 7 positions matching TRBD1. Germline V gives CDR1 SGHKS, CDR2 YYEKEE (reference sequence). CDR3 size: 15 residues. Trimming cost V 3 bases and J 5 bases; bases outside gene matches: 7. This CDR3 reads CASSSPGTANEKLFF. The CDR3, as DNA: TGTGCCAGCAGCTCCCCCGGGACAGCAAATGAAAAACTGTTTTTT.